This entry is about one T cell receptor (beta chain). Profiling relied on immunoSEQ multiplex PCR, and the TCRdb table lists in-frame clones only, not all of them. The repertoire has more than 500,000 clones, approximately 95% of them found once; the top ten carry about 0.068%. The V gene lost 4 bases and the J gene lost 5 bases, with 9 bases spanning the gap. CDR1 is SEHNR, CDR2 FQNEAQ, per germline (reference sequence). There are 12 residues in the CDR3. This specimen belongs to a study of shared clonotypes between healthy human individuals. Sequencing used naive CD4+ T cells sorted from blood. As for subset: CD45RA+ positively selected. This receptor was taken from a woman aged 25 to 39 in good health. The rearrangement links TRBV7-9 to TRBJ2-7, with D tentatively TRBD1 (6 bases). This CDR3 is CASSYTGNEQYF. As DNA, the CDR3 is TGTGCCAGCAGCTATACAGGGAACGAGCAGTACTTC. The whole variable domain, remainder taken from reference TRBV7-9 and TRBJ2-7, is DTGVSQNPRHKITKRGQNVTFRCDPISEHNRLYWYRQTLGQGPEFLTYFQNEAQLEKSRLLSDRFSAERPKGSFSTLEIQRTEQGDSAMYLCASSYTGNEQYFGPGTRLTVT.